These 24 T cell receptor beta chains share one sample of origin, sequenced in a study of T cell clonality in common variable immunodeficiency. The table came from immunoSEQ multiplex PCR; TCRdb's copy has only in-frame clones and leaves some out. The sample holds 40,000 to 50,000 clones, and no clone turns up only once. Material for sequencing was peripheral blood mononuclear cells. These receptors came from a person aged 18 to 69 in good health.

This clone was counted many times. The CDR3 end lies 3 residues beyond the end of the read and is filled in from the germline J gene. This chain uses TRBV19 with TRBJ1-5, with TRBD1 identical over 9 bases. CDR3 length equals 16 residues. CDR1 LNHDA and CDR2 SQIVND come from the germline V gene (reference sequence). V lost 7 bases to trimming and J lost 3 bases; unmatched junction nucleotides: 10. The sequenced CDR3 bases are TGTGCCAGTACTAAAACCGGGACAGGGCCCAATCAGCCC. The encoded protein is CASTKTGTGPNQP. The full CDR3 is CASTKTGTGPNQPQHF.

This clone was detected only a few times. Partial CDR3 DNA: TGCAGTGCCCGGGGACAGACTTATGGC. Translating gives CSARGQTYG. In full, the CDR3 is CSARGQTYGYTF. This chain connects TRBV20-1 to TRBJ1-2; 7 nucleotides match TRBD1. The read falls 3 residues short of the CDR3 end, and the missing part is taken from the germline J gene. The CDR3 runs 12 residues. CDR1 and CDR2 (germline): DFQATT, SNEGSKA (reference sequence). With 6 bases clipped from V and 5 bases from J, the junction kept 6 bases outside the gene matches.

This clone was seen ten or more times. The CDR3 extends 3 residues past the end of the read, so its final part is completed from the germline J gene. The chain uses TRBV7-7 and TRBJ1-3; weak D call: TRBD1 (6 bases). V lost 5 bases to trimming and J lost 0 bases, with 14 bases between them. Looked up from germline, CDR1 is SSHAT and CDR2 is FNYEAQ (reference sequence). CDR3 size: 16 residues. The CDR3 DNA, read in part, is TGTGCCAGCAGCCCGGGCCGGACAGTCTCTGGAAACACC. This sequence encodes CASSPGRTVSGNT. The complete CDR3 sequence is CASSPGRTVSGNTIYF.

This clone was observed at least ten times. Sequencing ends 3 residues short of the CDR3 end; the germline J gene provides the rest. This chain links TRBV7-2 with TRBJ1-1, with D tentatively TRBD1 (6 bases). Deletions cut 0 bases from V and 3 bases from J, with 11 bases between. Germline CDR1 SGHTA, CDR2 FQGNSA. This CDR3 region has 15 residues. The CDR3 protein is CASSLAGRGDTEAFF. CDR3 DNA (partial): TGTGCCAGCAGCTTAGCGGGCAGGGGTGACACTGAA.

This clone was seen a handful of times. The CDR3 goes on 3 residues after the read ends, and that part is filled in from the germline J gene. The same CDR3 can be traced to other DNA sequences in this sample. The chain is built from TRBV6-2 or TRBV6-3 and TRBJ1-2, with a weak D call TRBD1 (6 bases). This CDR3 is built from 14 residues. The V gene's germline CDR1 is MNHEY and CDR2 SVGEGT. The sequenced CDR3 bases are TGTGCCAGCAGTTCGGGGGGGGCCACAGATACC. Its protein product is CASSSGGATDT. The whole CDR3 sequence is CASSSGGATDTYTF.

This clone was seen ten or more times. The CDR3 reads CASSLDRGHYEQYF. CDR3 DNA (partial): TGCGCCAGCAGCTTGGACAGGGGGCATTACGAG. The V and J genes are TRBV5-1 and TRBJ2-7; the match to TRBD1 covers 9 bases. The sequence runs out 3 residues before the end of the CDR3; the remainder is reconstructed from the germline J gene. Germline lookup yields CDR1 SGHRS and CDR2 YFSETQ. This CDR3 is built from 14 residues. Unmatched junction bases numbered 2, after V lost 0 bases and J lost 4 bases.

About this clone itself: The CDR3 extends 3 residues past the end of the read, so its final part is completed from the germline J gene. The same CDR3 can be traced to other DNA sequences in this sample. The V gene is TRBV7-9, the J gene TRBJ1-3; D possibly corresponds to TRBD1 (6 bases). The V gene lost 4 bases and the J gene lost 1 base, with 8 bases spanning the gap. CDR1 and CDR2 (germline): SEHNR, FQNEAQ (reference sequence). The length of the CDR3 is 14 residues. The DNA read from the CDR3 is TGTGCCAGCAGCTCACAGGGTTCTGGAAACACC. The encoded protein is CASSSQGSGNT. The entire CDR3 reads CASSSQGSGNTIYF.

This clone was seen repeatedly, ten times or more. The CDR3 goes on 3 residues after the read ends, and that part is filled in from the germline J gene. This chain uses TRBV7-9 with TRBJ1-5, with D perhaps matching TRBD1 (5 bases). Germline V gives CDR1 SEHNR, CDR2 FQNEAQ (reference sequence). The CDR3 totals 15 residues. The germline V and J ends were trimmed by 1 base and 2 bases, with 9 bases remaining between them. CDR3 protein: CASSLVGGGNQPQHF. The covered CDR3 bases are TGTGCCAGCAGCTTAGTGGGGGGGGGCAATCAGCCC.

This clone has at least ten counts. The CDR3 is cut off 3 residues early in the read; its end comes from the germline J gene. V is TRBV5-1 and J is TRBJ2-1; 8 bases line up with TRBD1. CDR3 size: 16 residues. Germline CDR1 reads SGHRS; CDR2 reads YFSETQ. Trimming at V came to 3 bases and at J to 4 bases, leaving 9 bases not matched to a gene. Incomplete CDR3 DNA: TGCGCCAGCAGCTGGGACCAGGGGGCAAGATACAATGAG. Protein: CASSWDQGARYNE. The whole CDR3 sequence reads CASSWDQGARYNEQFF.

At least ten counts were recorded for this clone. The read stops 3 residues short of the end of the CDR3; the missing end is completed from the germline J gene. The chain carries TRBV23-1 and TRBJ1-4; D possibly corresponds to TRBD1 (6 bases). TRBV23-1 is reported as an ORF; its role is uncertain. The V end lost 8 bases, the J end lost 6 bases, and 16 bases lay between the germline ends. This CDR3 spans 14 amino acids. The DNA read from the CDR3 is TGCGCCAGCGGCCACAGGGTAGGGGATGAAAAA. This encodes CASGHRVGDEK. The whole CDR3 region reads CASGHRVGDEKLFF.

Concerning this clone itself: The read halts 3 residues ahead of the CDR3 end, with the missing end drawn from the germline J gene. The chain joins TRBV7-6 to TRBJ2-7; D gene unclear. V was cut by 0 bases and J by 4 bases, with 7 bases left in between. Per germline, CDR1 SGHVS and CDR2 FNYEAQ. The CDR3 totals 13 residues. The CDR3 bases that were read are TGTGCCAGCAGCTTAGCTGGCCCTTACGAG. This codes for CASSLAGPYE. The whole CDR3 sequence is CASSLAGPYEQYF.

Many counts were recorded for this clone. Read sequence stops 3 residues before the CDR3 end, and the germline J gene provides the missing end. The chain uses TRBV6-2 or TRBV6-3 and TRBJ1-2, with D maybe TRBD1 (6 bases). Between the trimmed V and J ends, which lost 6 bases and 2 bases, there was a span of 10 bases. The CDR3 loop spans 13 amino acids. Looked up from germline, CDR1 is MNHEY and CDR2 is SVGEGT. The CDR3 here is CASSPGHNYGYTF. Partial CDR3 DNA: TGTGCCAGCAGCCCGGGACACAACTATGGC.

The table lists this clone with many counts. The read halts 3 residues ahead of the CDR3 end, with the missing end drawn from the germline J gene. The chain has TRBV28 and TRBJ1-6, with 9 bases aligning to TRBD1. The CDR3 runs to 17 residues. V was clipped by 6 bases and J by 10 bases; unmatched bases: 16. Germline CDR1 is MDHEN and CDR2 is SYDVKM. The CDR3 here is CASSNAKNRGLGSPLHF. The sequenced part of the CDR3 DNA is TGTGCCAGCAGCAATGCTAAGAACAGGGGGCTAGGGTCACCC. The variable domain in full, completed from reference TRBV28 and TRBJ1-6, reads DVKVTQSSRYLVKRTGEKVFLECVQDMDHENMFWYRQDPGLGLRLIYFSYDVKMKEKGDIPEGYSVSREKKERFSLILESASTNQTSMYLCASSNAKNRGLGSPLHFGNGTRLTVT.

This clone was counted ten times or more. The read is 3 residues too short to cover the CDR3 end, so that end is filled in from the germline J gene. The V call is TRBV30, the J call TRBJ1-2, with a possible D match to TRBD1 (5 bases). V lost 4 bases and J lost 0, with 9 bases in between. CDR3 length: 13 amino acids. Germline V CDR1 and CDR2: GTSNPN, SVGIG (reference sequence). The covered CDR3 bases are TGTGCCTGGATGGCAGGGTCTAACTATGGC. Protein: CAWMAGSNYG. The whole CDR3 protein is CAWMAGSNYGYTF.

The table lists this clone with many counts. The read gets to within 3 residues of the CDR3 end, and the germline J gene fills in the rest. V is TRBV7-6 and J is TRBJ2-7, with 10 positions matching TRBD1. V shed 8 bases, J shed 1 base, and the junction held 5 bases outside the gene matches. Germline CDR1 reads SGHVS; CDR2 reads FNYEAQ. This CDR3 comprises 14 residues. The CDR3 is CASSGQGNSYEQYF. The DNA read from the CDR3 is TGTGCCAGCTCGGGACAGGGGAATTCCTACGAG.

Ten or more counts support this clone. Read coverage stops 3 residues before the CDR3 terminus; the germline J gene supplies the remainder. The V call is TRBV19, the J call TRBJ2-5; possible D gene TRBD1, 5 bases. From germline, CDR1 is LNHDA and CDR2 SQIVND (reference sequence). V gave up 4 bases and J gave up 2 bases, with 14 bases separating them. This CDR3 contains 15 residues. CDR3: CASSTLTGGQETQYF. The sequenced part of the CDR3 DNA is TGTGCCAGTAGTACCCTAACAGGTGGACAAGAGACC.

This clone turned up a few times. Coverage ceases 3 residues before the CDR3 finishes, and the germline J gene fills in the end. V is TRBV19 and J is TRBJ1-3, with D hard to call. The CDR3 is 12 amino acids. Germline lookup yields CDR1 LNHDA and CDR2 SQIVND (reference sequence). Deletions cut 6 bases from V and 3 bases from J, with 6 bases between. The chain's CDR3 is CASSLYGNTIYF. The part of the CDR3 DNA that was read is TGTGCCAGTAGCCTGTATGGAAACACC.

Points on this clone: The CDR3 end is not reached by the read, which stops 3 residues before it; the germline J gene fills it in. The J gene is TRBJ1-2, the V gene TRBV30, with 7 bases fitting TRBD1. Per the germline V gene, CDR1 is GTSNPN and CDR2 is SVGIG (reference sequence). The CDR3 sequence is 14 residues long. CDR3 region: CAWSVGGQSYDYTF. Incomplete CDR3 DNA: TGTGCCTGGAGTGTGGGGGGACAGTCCTACGAC.

Ten or more counts support this clone. The CDR3: CASRPGGSSYEQYF. The covered CDR3 bases are TGTGCCAGCAGGCCCGGGGGGAGCTCCTACGAG. This chain joins TRBV7-2 and TRBJ2-7; 7 bases are a match to TRBD2. The read terminates 3 residues before the CDR3 end, so the remaining end is supplied by the germline J gene. The V segment lost 6 bases and the J segment 0 bases; nucleotides outside the gene matches: 5. CDR3 size: 14 residues. Germline assignment: CDR1 SGHTA and CDR2 FQGNSA.

This clone appeared many times. The read terminates 3 residues ahead of where the CDR3 ends, so the germline J gene completes it. The V call is TRBV30, the J call TRBJ1-5; D remains ambiguous. The V gene lost 3 bases and the J gene lost 7 bases, with 10 bases spanning the gap. Germline CDR1 GTSNPN, CDR2 SVGIG (reference sequence). This CDR3 spans 12 amino acids. CDR3 bases read: TGTGCCTGGAGCACAGACCGCCAGCCC. This codes for CAWSTDRQP. From start to end, the CDR3 is CAWSTDRQPQHF.

This clone was recorded at least ten times. The CDR3 extends 3 residues past the end of the read, so its final part is completed from the germline J gene. The rearrangement joins TRBV3-1 (or the pseudogene TRBV3-2) to TRBJ2-7, with 14 bases identical to TRBD2. CDR3 length: 19 residues. Germline CDR1 and CDR2: LGHDT and YNNKEL (reference sequence). V lost 0 bases to trimming and J lost 0 bases; unmatched junction nucleotides: 7. The sequenced CDR3 bases are TGTGCCAGCAGCCAAGACCTCGCGACTAGCGGGGGGGGCTCCTACGAG. Translated, it gives CASSQDLATSGGGSYE. The CDR3 in full is CASSQDLATSGGGSYEQYF.

Many counts were recorded for this clone. Read sequence stops 3 residues before the CDR3 end, and the germline J gene provides the missing end. This chain joins TRBV19 and TRBJ1-6; D perhaps matches TRBD1 (5 bases). Germline V gives CDR1 LNHDA, CDR2 SQIVND (reference sequence). The CDR3 runs to 12 residues. Trimming took 5 bases from V and 10 from J, leaving 9 bases between them. The CDR3 reads CASSGGNSPLHF. The CDR3 bases that were read are TGTGCCAGTAGTGGGGGGAACTCACCC.

This clone was counted many times. The CDR3 end falls 3 residues outside the read, so it is completed with the germline J gene. The chain has TRBV11-3 and TRBJ1-4, with a possible D match to TRBD1 (6 bases). Germline CDR1 reads SGHNT; CDR2 reads YENEEA. V lost 4 bases to trimming and J lost 2 bases, with 11 bases between them. The CDR3 has 15 amino acids. CDR3 bases read: TGTGCCAGCAGCTCGCCGGGGGGCACTAATGAAAAA. This translates into CASSSPGGTNEK. The full CDR3 protein is CASSSPGGTNEKLFF.

This clone was observed at least ten times. CDR3 amino acids: CASRGQGSRNQPQHF. The sequenced part of the CDR3 DNA is TGCGCCAGCAGGGGACAGGGTTCGCGCAATCAGCCC. The chain combines TRBV10-1 with TRBJ1-5, with 9 positions matching TRBD1. The CDR3 end is not reached by the read, which stops 3 residues before it; the germline J gene fills it in. The CDR3 is made up of 15 amino acids. Germline values: CDR1 WNHNN, CDR2 SYGVQD (reference sequence). V lost 6 bases to trimming and J lost 2 bases; unmatched junction nucleotides: 5.